Below are 20 T cell receptor beta chains sequenced from a single sample in a study of blood T cell repertoires in COVID-19. The data were produced by immunoSEQ multiplex PCR, yet TCRdb's version contains in-frame clones alone and is incomplete. The data contain roughly 300,000 clones, roughly 85% of them seen just once; the ten biggest clones take up about 7%. The sample was peripheral blood. All receptors come from a human donor in a cohort sampled during active COVID-19.

V and J are TRBV5-1 and TRBJ2-2, with 8 bases aligning to TRBD1. This CDR3 has 15 amino acids. With 3 bases clipped from V and 3 bases from J, the junction kept 4 bases outside the gene matches. CDR1 and CDR2 (germline): SGHRS, YFSETQ. In nucleotides, the CDR3 is TGCGCCAGCAGCTCCAGGGGGCTCGACACCGGGGAGCTGTTTTTT. It specifies CASSSRGLDTGELFF.

This clone was counted a single time. The genes are TRBV3-1 (or the pseudogene TRBV3-2) and TRBJ1-4; D unclear. V was shortened by 4 bases and J by 2 bases, with 5 bases between the two germline ends. CDR1 is LGHDT, CDR2 YNNKEL, per germline (reference sequence). The CDR3 loop spans 13 amino acids. The CDR3 DNA is TGTGCCAGCAGCCCTGTCACTAATGAAAAACTGTTTTTT. Translation gives CASSPVTNEKLFF.

This clone was counted only a few times. V usage is TRBV2 and J usage is TRBJ2-7; TRBD2 might be the D (5 bases). The CDR3 has 15 residues. The germline CDR1 and CDR2 sequences are SNHLY and FYNNEI. V gave up 3 bases and J gave up 2 bases, with 14 bases separating them. CDR3 sequence (DNA): TGTGCCAGCAGTGACCCTATGGCGGGCACCTACGAGCAGTACTTC. This encodes CASSDPMAGTYEQYF.

The rearrangement joins TRBV10-3 to TRBJ2-7; D gene unclear. The germline gives CDR1 ENHRY, CDR2 SYGVKD. The CDR3 loop spans 13 amino acids. Trimming took off 4 bases at V and 5 bases at J, with 12 bases between the two ends. The CDR3 reads CAISAVALNEQYF. Written as DNA, the CDR3 is TGTGCCATCAGTGCAGTAGCCCTAAACGAGCAGTACTTC.

The chain joins TRBV19 to TRBJ1-2, with 8 bases aligning to TRBD1. The germline gives CDR1 LNHDA, CDR2 SQIVND (reference sequence). Unmatched junction bases numbered 9, after V lost 7 bases and J lost 2 bases. This CDR3 has 15 amino acids. The CDR3 protein is CASTGQGRKNYGYTF. The CDR3, as DNA: TGTGCCAGTACCGGACAGGGACGGAAAAACTATGGCTACACCTTC.

The gene calls are TRBV12-5 and TRBJ1-5; no clear D. In germline, CDR1 is LGHNT, CDR2 FRNRAP. Trimming left V 0 bases short and J 0 bases short, with 12 bases between. The CDR3 totals 17 residues. CDR3 sequence: CASGLVRRAYSNQPQHF. As DNA, the CDR3 is TGTGCTAGTGGTTTGGTACGGAGGGCCTATAGCAATCAGCCCCAGCATTTT.

The chain links TRBV23-1 to TRBJ2-4, with 8 bases lining up with TRBD1. TRBV23-1 is flagged as an ORF with uncertain function. V lost 0 bases to trimming and J lost 3 bases; unmatched junction nucleotides: 13. The CDR3 covers 19 residues. In nucleotides, the CDR3 is TGCGCCAGCAGTCAATCGGGACAGGAGGAAGGCGGTGACAAAAACATTCAGTACTTC. It yields the protein CASSQSGQEEGGDKNIQYF.

V is TRBV2 and J is TRBJ2-1; 13 positions match TRBD2. J was trimmed by 7 bases and V by 7 bases; bases with no gene match: 4. The CDR3 has 14 residues. The germline V gene has CDR1 SNHLY and CDR2 FYNNEI. The CDR3 protein is CASTGLAGRNEQFF. The CDR3, as DNA: TGTGCCAGCACGGGACTAGCGGGGAGGAATGAGCAGTTCTTC.

The chain combines TRBV9 with TRBJ2-3, with TRBD2 matching over 12 bases. The CDR3 is 16 amino acids. Germline assignment: CDR1 SGDLS and CDR2 YYNGEE. With 0 bases clipped from V and 3 bases from J, the junction kept 2 bases outside the gene matches. DNA of the CDR3: TGTGCCAGCAGCGTAGGACTAGCGGGGGCTACAGATACGCAGTATTTT. Translation gives CASSVGLAGATDTQYF. Full variable domain (remainder filled in from reference TRBV9 and TRBJ2-3): DSGVTQTPKHLITATGQRVTLRCSPRSGDLSVYWYQQSLDQGLQFLIQYYNGEERAKGNILERFSAQQFPDLHSELNLSSLELGDSALYFCASSVGLAGATDTQYFGPGTRLTVL.

This clone has only one observation. The CDR3 DNA reads as TGTGCCAGCAGTTTCGAGAGCTCCTATAATTCACCCCTCCACTTT. Translating gives CASSFESSYNSPLHF. The chain combines TRBV27 with TRBJ1-6; no clear D gene. The CDR3 is 15 amino acids. The V and J ends lost 3 bases and 0 bases respectively, with 6 bases between them. CDR1 MNHEY and CDR2 SMNVEV come from the germline V gene (reference sequence).

This chain uses TRBV5-5 with TRBJ1-3; D is ambiguous. V lost 4 bases and J lost 0, with 11 bases in between. This CDR3 region has 15 residues. Germline CDR1 and CDR2: SGHKS and YYEKEE (reference sequence). The CDR3 spells CASSQTGNSGNTIYF. DNA for the CDR3: TGTGCCAGCAGCCAGACGGGTAACTCTGGAAACACCATATATTTT. The complete variable domain, with remaining parts taken from reference TRBV5-5 and TRBJ1-3, reads DAGVTQSPTHLIKTRGQQVTLRCSPISGHKSVSWYQQVLGQGPQFIFQYYEKEERGRGNFPDRFSARQFPNYSSELNVNALLLGDSALYLCASSQTGNSGNTIYFGEGSWLTVV.

This chain connects TRBV5-1 to TRBJ1-1; D is uncertain. V was pared by 3 bases and J by 3 bases, with 9 bases between. Germline values: CDR1 SGHRS, CDR2 YFSETQ. CDR3 length: 13 amino acids. The CDR3 protein is CASSSRRDTEAFF. As DNA, the CDR3 is TGCGCCAGCAGCTCCCGTCGCGACACTGAAGCTTTCTTT.

The genes are TRBV5-5 and TRBJ2-3, with D maybe TRBD1 (6 bases). CDR3 size: 15 residues. In germline, CDR1 is SGHKS, CDR2 YYEKEE (reference sequence). Deletions cut 6 bases from V and 2 bases from J, with 16 bases between. CDR3 loop: CASTGQTSFTDTQYF. CDR3 nucleotides: TGTGCCAGCACCGGACAGACCTCGTTCACAGATACGCAGTATTTT.

V and J are TRBV30 and TRBJ2-2, with D unclear. V was clipped by 5 bases and J by 7 bases, with 14 bases between them. The CDR3 consists of 13 residues. Germline loops: CDR1 GTSNPN, CDR2 SVGIG (reference sequence). The CDR3 DNA follows: TGTGCCTGGGAGCCAGGTCTGGGCGGGGAGCTGTTTTTT. Amino acids: CAWEPGLGGELFF.

The rearrangement uses TRBV25-1 and TRBJ1-2; perhaps TRBD1 as D (5 bases). The germline V and J ends were trimmed by 3 bases and 4 bases, with 12 bases remaining between them. This CDR3 is 14 amino acids long. In germline, CDR1 is MGHDK, CDR2 SYGVNS. CDR3 nucleotide sequence: TGTGCCAGCAGTGAGGAACCTGACAGCTATGGCTACACCTTC. This encodes CASSEEPDSYGYTF.

The chain employs TRBV5-1 and TRBJ1-1; TRBD1 aligns across 8 bases. Germline V gives CDR1 SGHRS, CDR2 YFSETQ. This CDR3 has 16 amino acids. Germline trimming cut 0 bases from V and 4 bases from J; bases unmatched to any gene: 8. Written as DNA, the CDR3 is TGCGCCAGCAGCTTGGTCCGACAGGGGTTAGGCACTGAAGCTTTCTTT. This sequence encodes CASSLVRQGLGTEAFF.

The DNA of the CDR3 is TGTGCCACCACTGGGTATCCGGGGGGAGAAGCTTTCTTT. Translation gives CATTGYPGGEAFF. V is TRBV24-1 and J is TRBJ1-1, with D perhaps matching TRBD1 (5 bases). Germline lookup yields CDR1 KGHDR and CDR2 SFDVKD. CDR3 length: 13 amino acids. Trimming took 8 bases from V and 8 from J, leaving 17 bases between them.

The chain joins TRBV10-1 to TRBJ2-1; weak D call: TRBD2 (6 bases). This CDR3 spans 16 amino acids. Trimming pared 0 bases from V and 2 bases from J, leaving 11 bases between. Looked up from germline, CDR1 is WNHNN and CDR2 is SYGVQD (reference sequence). As DNA, the CDR3 is TGCGCCAGCAGTGAGTCGAGGGGAGGTCCCTACAATGAGCAGTTCTTC. Translated, it gives CASSESRGGPYNEQFF.

The J gene is TRBJ2-1, the V gene TRBV5-8; D ambiguous. In germline, CDR1 is SGHTS, CDR2 YDEGEE. Trimming shortened V by 5 bases and J by 1 base, and 7 bases separated the two germline ends. The CDR3 has 13 residues. The DNA of the CDR3 is TGTGCCAGCAGGGAGAGGTCCTACAATGAGCAGTTCTTC. Encoded protein: CASRERSYNEQFF.

Written as DNA, the CDR3 is TGTGCCAGCAGAAACCGACTAGCGGGGCTTTATTTT. Translated: CASRNRLAGLYF. The V and J genes are TRBV5-6 and TRBJ2-3; 11 bases match TRBD2. This CDR3 comprises 12 residues. J was trimmed by 15 bases and V by 5 bases; bases with no gene match: 8. Germline V gene data show CDR1 as SGHDT and CDR2 as YYEEEE.